These 24 T cell receptor beta chains were sequenced from one sample in a study of control samples from healthy donors and cancer patients. The data were produced by immunoSEQ multiplex PCR, yet TCRdb's version contains in-frame clones alone and is incomplete. The sample consists of approximately 94,000 clones, about nine tenths of them appearing once. Sample: blood. The receptors come from a woman in her twenties or thirties in good health.

The V gene is TRBV4-1, the J gene TRBJ1-5; D might be TRBD1 (5 bases). CDR3 length: 13 amino acids. Per the germline V gene, CDR1 is MGHRA and CDR2 is YSYEKL. The V end was cut by 1 base, the J end by 7 bases, with 8 bases between. The CDR3 DNA sequence: TGCGCCAGCAGCCAAGCGGGGGAACAGCCCCAGCATTTT. Encoded protein: CASSQAGEQPQHF.

This clone was seen once. The chain has TRBV29-1 and TRBJ2-1, with 9 bases matching TRBD1. V shed 7 bases and J 8 bases; nucleotides not matched to a gene: 12. CDR1 and CDR2 (germline): SQVTM, ANQGSEA. CDR3 length: 14 residues. CDR3 sequence reads: CSASYRGRLDEQFF. In nucleotides, the CDR3 is TGCAGCGCCTCCTACAGGGGGCGTTTGGATGAGCAGTTCTTC.

The gene calls are TRBV28 and TRBJ1-1; D gene ambiguous. The CDR3 spans 11 residues. Germline CDR1 is MDHEN and CDR2 is SYDVKM. The germline V and J ends were trimmed by 8 bases and 2 bases, with 6 bases remaining between them. The CDR3 bases are TGTGCCAGCCGTACTAACACTGAAGCTTTCTTT. As protein: CASRTNTEAFF. The complete variable domain, with remaining parts taken from reference TRBV28 and TRBJ1-1, reads DVKVTQSSRYLVKRTGEKVFLECVQDMDHENMFWYRQDPGLGLRLIYFSYDVKMKEKGDIPEGYSVSREKKERFSLILESASTNQTSMYLCASRTNTEAFFGQGTRLTVV.

V is TRBV2 and J is TRBJ1-5; 11 bases fit TRBD1. The CDR3 covers 13 residues. V was pared by 6 bases and J by 5 bases, with 0 bases of the junction left unmatched. Germline V gives CDR1 SNHLY, CDR2 FYNNEI. Here the CDR3 reads CASRDRGHQPQHF. CDR3 nucleotide sequence: TGTGCCAGCAGGGACAGGGGGCATCAGCCCCAGCATTTT.

The chain has TRBV4-1 and TRBJ1-1; possibly TRBD1 for D (5 bases). This CDR3 contains 12 residues. Germline V lookup: CDR1 MGHRA, CDR2 YSYEKL. The V end lost 1 base, the J end lost 10 bases, and 10 bases lay between the germline ends. This chain's CDR3 is CASSQVGGRAFF. The CDR3 DNA is TGCGCCAGCAGCCAAGTTGGGGGTCGAGCTTTCTTT.

The chain uses TRBV25-1 and TRBJ1-5, with D possibly matching TRBD1 (6 bases). Germline V CDR1 and CDR2: MGHDK, SYGVNS. V lost 6 bases and J lost 4, with 10 bases in between. The CDR3 is made up of 13 amino acids. The CDR3 protein is CASRGTGNQPQHF. The CDR3 DNA reads as TGTGCCAGCAGAGGTACAGGGAATCAGCCCCAGCATTTT.

With regard to this clone: The same CDR3 arises from other DNA sequences in this sample as well. This chain links TRBV7-2 with TRBJ2-5; 9 nucleotides align to TRBD2. CDR1 SGHTA and CDR2 FQGNSA come from the germline V gene. The CDR3 contains 15 residues. Losses at the gene ends were 4 bases for V and 3 bases for J; bases not matched to a gene: 6. CDR3 loop: CASSSASGIKETQYF. The DNA of the CDR3 is TGTGCCAGCAGCTCGGCTAGCGGGATAAAAGAGACCCAGTACTTC.

On this clone itself: The DNA is omitted, as the CDR3 cannot be located on it reliably, and the CDR3 follows TCRdb's listing. This CDR3 is CASSVGTGTYWMYF. The chain links TRBV9 to TRBJ2-7; TRBD1, as called in the table, went unchecked against the DNA. Germline V lookup: CDR1 SGDLS, CDR2 YYNGEE. The CDR3 totals 14 residues, both ends included.

Notes on this clone: This sample includes further DNA sequences coding for the same CDR3. The chain employs TRBV7-2 and TRBJ2-3; D might be TRBD2 (6 bases). The CDR3 extends over 16 amino acids. Per germline, CDR1 SGHTA and CDR2 FQGNSA. V lost 3 bases and J lost 4, with 17 bases in between. The CDR3: CASSLAQAAGADTQYF. The CDR3 DNA follows: TGTGCCAGCAGCTTGGCGCAGGCAGCGGGTGCAGATACGCAGTATTTT.

This chain uses TRBV7-8 with TRBJ2-1; the match to TRBD2 covers 9 bases. The germline V gene encodes CDR1 SGHVS and CDR2 FQNEAQ. There are 16 residues in the CDR3. With V trimmed by 2 bases and J by 8 bases, 10 bases remained unmatched. CDR3: CASSLRTLAGTDEQFF. The CDR3 bases are TGTGCCAGCAGCTTAAGAACCCTAGCGGGGACTGATGAGCAGTTCTTC.

This chain uses TRBV11-2 with TRBJ1-1; maybe TRBD1 (5 bases). CDR1 SGHAT and CDR2 FQNNGV come from the germline V gene. The CDR3 sequence is 15 residues long. V dropped 0 bases and J dropped 8 bases, with 16 bases sitting between them. CDR3 residues: CASSLDGAAGGEAFF. CDR3 nucleotide sequence: TGTGCCAGCAGCTTAGATGGGGCCGCTGGAGGGGAAGCTTTCTTT.

This clone appeared a few times. The identical CDR3 is also encoded by other nucleotide sequences in the sample. The rearrangement joins TRBV28 to TRBJ1-2; TRBD1 is a possible D gene (6 bases). In germline, CDR1 is MDHEN, CDR2 SYDVKM. Trimming pared 2 bases from V and 2 bases from J, leaving 6 bases between. The CDR3 is 13 residues long. CDR3 amino acids: CASSLDRNYGYTF. CDR3 nucleotides: TGTGCCAGCAGTTTAGACAGGAACTATGGCTACACCTTC.

The rearrangement uses TRBV19 and TRBJ2-5; D is undetermined. CDR1 and CDR2 from the germline V gene are LNHDA and SQIVND (reference sequence). V was clipped by 10 bases and J by 1 base, with 10 bases between them. This CDR3 is built from 12 residues. CDR3 sequence (DNA): TGTGCCACCCGGGCTCGCCAAGAGACCCAGTACTTC. It encodes CATRARQETQYF.

The chain couples TRBV7-3 to TRBJ2-7; D is undetermined. The CDR3 covers 16 residues. Per germline, CDR1 SGHTA and CDR2 FQGTGA. The V gene lost 1 base and the J gene lost 2 bases, with 15 bases spanning the gap. The CDR3 here is CASSLIKGSRTYEQYF. The DNA for the CDR3 is TGTGCCAGCAGCTTAATAAAAGGGTCACGGACCTACGAGCAGTACTTC.

The rearrangement uses TRBV5-4 and TRBJ2-1; TRBD2 matches 7 bases. J lost 3 bases, V lost 0 bases, and 6 bases had no gene match. The CDR3 is 16 residues long. Germline V lookup: CDR1 SGHNT, CDR2 YYREEE (reference sequence). This CDR3 reads CASSLESGNIYNEQFF. DNA of the CDR3: TGTGCCAGCAGCTTGGAAAGCGGGAACATCTACAATGAGCAGTTCTTC. The full variable domain, in which reference TRBV5-4 and TRBJ2-1 provide the parts outside the CDR3, is ETGVTQSPTHLIKTRGQQVTLRCSSQSGHNTVSWYQQALGQGPQFIFQYYREEENGRGNFPPRFSGLQFPNYSSELNVNALELDDSALYLCASSLESGNIYNEQFFGPGTRLTVL.

This clone appeared once. Written as DNA, the CDR3 is TGTGCCAGCAGCATCGGGACAGGGGTGAGCTATGGCTACACCTTC. This codes for CASSIGTGVSYGYTF. The chain joins TRBV5-4 to TRBJ1-2, with 10 nucleotides matching TRBD1. The germline V gene encodes CDR1 SGHNT and CDR2 YYREEE (reference sequence). This CDR3 spans 15 amino acids. With V trimmed by 4 bases and J by 4 bases, 7 bases remained unmatched.

The chain joins TRBV2 to TRBJ1-2; D remains unclear. Germline-derived CDR1 and CDR2 are SNHLY and FYNNEI. The ends were cut back, 7 bases at V and 6 bases at J, with 12 bases in the middle. The CDR3 extends over 12 amino acids. The CDR3 coding sequence is TGTGCCAGCACCGAATGGGAGGATGGCTACACCTTC. Amino acid sequence: CASTEWEDGYTF.

V is TRBV6-5 and J is TRBJ1-2, with D possibly being TRBD1 (5 bases). Germline V gene sequence: CDR1 MNHEY, CDR2 SVGAGI. Trimming left V 7 bases short and J 2 bases short, with 11 bases between. The CDR3 has 13 amino acids. The CDR3 region has the DNA TGTGCCAGCACCTCGACAGTGAACTATGGCTACACCTTC. Protein product: CASTSTVNYGYTF.

The V and J genes are TRBV2 and TRBJ2-2; 10 bases align to TRBD2. The CDR3 totals 16 residues. CDR1 SNHLY and CDR2 FYNNEI come from the germline V gene. V was clipped by 6 bases and J by 4 bases; unmatched bases: 8. CDR3 loop: CASRDQAGGSTGELFF. In DNA form, the CDR3 reads TGTGCCAGCAGGGATCAAGCGGGGGGGAGCACCGGGGAGCTGTTTTTT.

This clone was detected once. J is TRBJ2-1 and V is TRBV6-2 or TRBV6-3, with D perhaps matching TRBD1 or TRBD2 (5 bases each). V shed 3 bases and J shed 15 bases, with 18 bases lying between them. The CDR3 totals 13 residues. Germline lookup yields CDR1 MNHEY and CDR2 SVGEGT. CDR3 residues: CASSYYPGTHRFF. The CDR3 DNA is TGTGCCAGCAGTTATTACCCGGGGACCCATCGGTTCTTC.

V and J are TRBV19 and TRBJ1-5; a possible D gene is TRBD1 (6 bases). This CDR3 is 17 amino acids long. Trimming shortened V by 5 bases and J by 1 base, and 18 bases separated the two germline ends. Germline values: CDR1 LNHDA, CDR2 SQIVND (reference sequence). CDR3 coding DNA: TGTGCCAGTAGTCCCCCAATGGGGGCAGGGAGCAATCAGCCCCAGCATTTT. Encoded protein: CASSPPMGAGSNQPQHF.

The chain couples TRBV12-5 to TRBJ1-5, with 11 bases lining up with TRBD1. The ends lost 7 bases at V and 6 bases at J; junction bases unmatched: 8. This CDR3 comprises 15 residues. The germline gives CDR1 LGHNT, CDR2 FRNRAP. CDR3 region: CASANRGTGGQPQHF. The DNA for the CDR3 is TGTGCTAGTGCCAATCGAGGGACAGGGGGTCAGCCCCAGCATTTT.

V and J are TRBV3-1 (or the pseudogene TRBV3-2) and TRBJ2-3; TRBD1 agrees at 10 bases. The CDR3 totals 16 residues. Germline CDR1 reads LGHDT; CDR2 reads YNNKEL (reference sequence). Trimming cost V 5 bases and J 6 bases; bases outside gene matches: 11. The CDR3 protein is CASSKGTGVRPDTQYF. DNA for the CDR3: TGTGCCAGCAGCAAAGGGACAGGGGTCCGTCCGGATACGCAGTATTTT.

The rearrangement uses TRBV7-8 and TRBJ2-2; D may be TRBD2 (6 bases). There are 16 residues in the CDR3. Germline V CDR1 and CDR2: SGHVS, FQNEAQ. V lost 5 bases and J 2 bases, leaving 15 bases between the germline ends. The CDR3 bases are TGTGCCAGCAGCCCAAGGACTATCTCAAACACCGGGGAGCTGTTTTTT. It is translated as CASSPRTISNTGELFF.